This entry describes one T cell receptor (beta chain). Its cognate antigen is unknown. The record originates from a study of OX40 agonist ivuxolimab in advanced cancers. Study details: Each dose-escalation patient presented with hepatocellular carcinoma, melanoma, renal cell or head and neck cancer. Two patients with cutaneous melanoma and one with hepatocellular carcinoma, three in total, showed partial responses. Study findings and constraints: CD8+ T cells were the subset that, on average, had more expanded clones than CD4+. Both blood CD4+ and CD8+ T cells showed clonal growth by week 6 at 0.1 to 3.0 mg/kg.

Using immunoSEQ multiplex PCR, the repertoire was profiled, and TCRdb retains in-frame clones only, with some absent. The data show some 100,000 clones, approximately 80% seen once. V shed 7 bases and J shed 2 bases, with 11 bases lying between them. The CDR3 runs to 13 residues. The germline gives CDR1 SNHLY, CDR2 FYNNEI. The V gene is TRBV2, the J gene TRBJ2-5, with D perhaps being TRBD1 or TRBD2 (6 bases each). The specimen was CD4+ or CD8+ T cells sorted from blood, collected in a trial of the OX40 agonist ivuxolimab. This receptor was taken from an adult with an advanced solid tumor such as melanoma, head and neck, liver or kidney cancer. This CDR3 reads CASMLGGQETQYF. The CDR3 coding sequence is TGTGCCAGCATGCTAGGGGGGCAAGAGACCCAGTACTTC.